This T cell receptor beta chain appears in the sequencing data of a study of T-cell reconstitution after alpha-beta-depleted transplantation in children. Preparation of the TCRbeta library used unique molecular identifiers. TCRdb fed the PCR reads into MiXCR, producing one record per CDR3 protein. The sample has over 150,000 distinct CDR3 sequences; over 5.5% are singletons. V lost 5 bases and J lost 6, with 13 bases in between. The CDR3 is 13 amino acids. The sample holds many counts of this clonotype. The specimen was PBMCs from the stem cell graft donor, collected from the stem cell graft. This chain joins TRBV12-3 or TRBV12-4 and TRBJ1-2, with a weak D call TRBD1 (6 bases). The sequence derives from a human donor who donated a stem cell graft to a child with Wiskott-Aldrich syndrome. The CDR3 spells CASSPGDSHGYTF. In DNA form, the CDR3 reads TGTGCCAGCAGTCCAGGGGACTCCCATGGCTACACCTTC.